This T cell receptor (beta chain) was identified in a study of vaccination and CD4 T cells after COVID-19. The V and J ends lost 2 bases and 3 bases respectively, with 16 bases between them. Looked up from germline, CDR1 is SEHNR and CDR2 is FQNEAQ (reference sequence). CDR3 size: 16 residues. Points from the study as a whole: For SARS-CoV-2-reactive clonotypes, the median went from roughly 21 to 40, a nonsignificant increase.

An Oncomine TCR Beta short-read assay was used to sequence the DNA from cultured CD4+ T cells. TCRdb re-called the PCR reads through MiXCR, storing one row per CDR3 protein. The table lists 15,000 to 20,000 distinct CDR3 sequences, around three fifths of them singletons, with around 7.5% in the top ten. Treatment meaning: roughly 10-day PBMC culture with coronavirus spike peptide pools or control peptides (ViraFEST assay). In regard to this clonotype: What it binds is not known.

The chain is built from TRBV7-9 and TRBJ1-1; D uncertain. This TCR derives from a human donor who had recovered from COVID-19. What was sequenced was CD4+ T cells from blood, cultured in vitro. CDR3 protein: CASSLSKRSEDTEAFF. CDR3 DNA sequence: TGTGCCAGCAGCTTAAGTAAGCGATCGGAGGACACTGAAGCTTTCTTT. Together with reference TRBV7-9 and TRBJ1-1, the CDR3 gives the full variable domain: DTGVSQNPRHKITKRGQNVTFRCDPISEHNRLYWYRQTLGQGPEFLTYFQNEAQLEKSRLLSDRFSAERPKGSFSTLEIQRTEQGDSAMYLCASSLSKRSEDTEAFFGQGTRLTVV.